This entry lists 2 T cell receptor beta chains sequenced from one sample in a study of response to subunit inactivated influenza vaccine. TCRdb re-derived calls from the RT-PCR reads in MiXCR, one entry per CDR3 protein. The repertoire holds over 650,000 distinct CDR3 sequences, 15% to 20% seen once, with under 13% in the top ten. The input for sequencing was PBMCs from blood, taken roughly 5 days after vaccination. The source is a man aged 50 or older who received an inactivated influenza vaccine.

This clonotype appeared many times. This chain links TRBV7-9 with TRBJ2-1; the D is unclear. V dropped 3 bases and J dropped 0 bases, with 12 bases sitting between them. This CDR3 has 16 residues. The germline V gene has CDR1 SEHNR and CDR2 FQNEAQ (reference sequence). The CDR3 nucleotides read TGTGCCAGCAGCTTGCCCACGCTGAGCTCCTACAATGAGCAGTTCTTC. It is translated as CASSLPTLSSYNEQFF.

This clonotype was observed a handful of times. The V and J genes are TRBV12-3 or TRBV12-4 and TRBJ2-6; no definite D call. The CDR3 extends over 17 amino acids. V was clipped by 10 bases and J by 0 bases, with 19 bases between them. CDR3 sequence reads: CANSPGPNFSGANVLTF. DNA for the CDR3: TGTGCCAACTCGCCGGGCCCCAATTTCTCTGGGGCCAACGTCCTGACTTTC.